Shown below are 6 T cell receptor beta chains from a single sample sequenced in a study of shared clonotypes between healthy human individuals. Profiling relied on immunoSEQ multiplex PCR, and the TCRdb table lists in-frame clones only, not all of them. Of approximately 710,000 clones listed, about 90% were seen once; the top ten hold less than 40%. The material sequenced was memory CD8+ T cells from PBMCs. The subset was: CD45RO+ cells pooled with CCR7-negative TemRA cells. These receptors all come from a man younger than 35 in good health. Some clones in this sample may be carry-over from other donors' samples.

The gene calls are TRBV5-4 and TRBJ2-7, with D possibly being TRBD2 (5 bases). This CDR3 spans 14 amino acids. V gave up 2 bases and J gave up 3 bases, with 12 bases separating them. Germline values: CDR1 SGHNT, CDR2 YYREEE (reference sequence). Here the CDR3 DNA reads TGTGCCAGCAGCTTTGGACTGACTAACTACGAGCAGTACTTC. Encoded protein: CASSFGLTNYEQYF. The full variable domain, rest sourced from reference TRBV5-4 and TRBJ2-7, is ETGVTQSPTHLIKTRGQQVTLRCSSQSGHNTVSWYQQALGQGPQFIFQYYREEENGRGNFPPRFSGLQFPNYSSELNVNALELDDSALYLCASSFGLTNYEQYFGPGTRLTVT.

The chain joins TRBV28 to TRBJ2-7; 8 bases match TRBD1. Germline values: CDR1 MDHEN, CDR2 SYDVKM. J was trimmed by 1 base and V by 6 bases; bases with no gene match: 8. The CDR3 length is 15 residues. CDR3 DNA: TGTGCCAGCAGCAAAGACAGGGGTGAATCCTACGAGCAGTACTTC. Protein sequence: CASSKDRGESYEQYF.

The chain combines TRBV9 with TRBJ2-3; TRBD2 matches at 16 bases. V lost 1 base, J lost 4 bases, and 6 bases stayed unmatched. The CDR3 extends over 18 amino acids. Germline loops: CDR1 SGDLS, CDR2 YYNGEE. The CDR3 reads CASSVLGTSGRASDTQYF. CDR3 nucleotides: TGTGCCAGCAGCGTATTGGGGACTAGCGGGAGGGCCTCAGATACGCAGTATTTT.

J is TRBJ2-7 and V is TRBV6-1, with 8 nucleotides matching TRBD2. The trim removed 11 bases at V and 5 bases at J, leaving 11 bases unmatched. The germline CDR1 and CDR2 sequences are MNHNS and SASEGT. The CDR3 contains 13 residues. The CDR3 bases are TGTGCCTCCAGCGGGGGTATCTGGGACGAGCAGTACTTC. Amino acid sequence: CASSGGIWDEQYF.

The chain is built from TRBV28 and TRBJ2-1; TRBD2 might be the D (6 bases). The CDR3 spans 14 residues. In germline, CDR1 is MDHEN, CDR2 SYDVKM. The V gene lost 5 bases and the J gene lost 9 bases, with 17 bases spanning the gap. The CDR3 sequence is CASSPPGWGGEQFF. The CDR3 DNA follows: TGTGCCAGCAGTCCCCCCGGATGGGGAGGTGAGCAGTTCTTC. Looking up the rest from reference TRBV28 and TRBJ2-1 gives the full variable domain: DVKVTQSSRYLVKRTGEKVFLECVQDMDHENMFWYRQDPGLGLRLIYFSYDVKMKEKGDIPEGYSVSREKKERFSLILESASTNQTSMYLCASSPPGWGGEQFFGPGTRLTVL.

The genes are TRBV19 and TRBJ2-1; 7 bases agree with TRBD2. The CDR3 totals 16 residues. V lost 0 bases to trimming and J lost 4 bases; unmatched junction nucleotides: 6. Germline lookup yields CDR1 LNHDA and CDR2 SQIVND (reference sequence). The CDR3 sequence: CASSIDRGRAYNEQFF. Written as DNA, the CDR3 is TGTGCCAGTAGTATAGATCGGGGGAGGGCTTACAATGAGCAGTTCTTC.